The present T cell receptor beta chain was sequenced within a study of blood T cell repertoires in COVID-19. Study-wide context: Some COVID-19 samples were acute and others convalescent; all came from the United States, Italy and Spain. PBMCs, B-cell-depleted T cells, or T cells were the source of the cDNA or gDNA that made up the material.

Under the authors' procedure: Estimated nucleated cell counts came from reference gene primer amplification. Method: immunoSEQ multiplex PCR; TCRdb's copy keeps in-frame clones and lacks some. The V and J calls and the clone size are those of that table, but D and trimming were determined from the DNA. The data show roughly 23,000 clones, 94% seen once. The specimen sequenced was peripheral blood. This receptor was identified in a woman aged 45-60 years with active COVID-19.

The CDR3 nucleotides read TGTGCCAGCAGCTTTACTAGCGGGGGGCGGAGCACAGATACGCAGTATTTT. This encodes CASSFTSGGRSTDTQYF. The chain uses TRBV7-9 and TRBJ2-3; 12 nucleotides align to TRBD2. Germline-derived CDR1 and CDR2 are SEHNR and FQNEAQ (reference sequence). V was clipped by 3 bases and J by 0 bases; unmatched bases: 4. The CDR3 loop spans 17 amino acids.